These 24 T cell receptor beta chains were sequenced from one sample in a study of blood T cell repertoires in COVID-19. The data were produced by immunoSEQ multiplex PCR, yet TCRdb's version contains in-frame clones alone and is incomplete. Of hundreds of thousands of clones detected, around nine tenths appear once; the ten largest clones hold around 2.5%. Material: PBMCs or T cells enriched from blood (not recorded which). Receptors were obtained from a man in his fifties or sixties who had recovered from COVID-19.

This clone has just a few counts. The chain uses TRBV7-3 and TRBJ2-2; D is possibly TRBD2 (6 bases). The CDR3 length is 15 residues. CDR1 and CDR2 from the germline V gene are SGHTA and FQGTGA. The V and J ends lost 2 bases and 7 bases respectively, with 14 bases between them. CDR3 protein: CASSLFEGAGGELFF. The CDR3 DNA follows: TGTGCCAGCAGCTTATTTGAGGGAGCGGGCGGGGAGCTGTTTTTT.

The gene calls are TRBV27 and TRBJ1-1; a weak D match, TRBD1 (5 bases). The V end was cut by 5 bases, the J end by 4 bases, with 23 bases between. The CDR3 sequence is 17 residues long. Germline values: CDR1 MNHEY, CDR2 SMNVEV (reference sequence). The CDR3 nucleotides read TGTGCCAGCAGTCCCCTTGGGGCTGGCGGGGTCGGCACTGAAGCTTTCTTT. It codes for CASSPLGAGGVGTEAFF.

The J gene is TRBJ2-1, the V gene TRBV7-8; weak D call: TRBD2 (6 bases). This CDR3 is 16 amino acids long. Per the germline V gene, CDR1 is SGHVS and CDR2 is FQNEAQ. V gave up 1 base and J gave up 4 bases, with 14 bases separating them. CDR3 protein: CASSLDRDSRYNEQFF. In nucleotides, the CDR3 is TGTGCCAGCAGCTTAGATCGGGACTCACGGTACAATGAGCAGTTCTTC.

This sequence joins TRBV6-5 and TRBJ1-2, with 10 positions matching TRBD1. This CDR3 comprises 14 residues. With 6 bases clipped from V and 11 bases from J, the junction kept 12 bases outside the gene matches. Germline-derived CDR1 and CDR2 are MNHEY and SVGAGI. For the CDR3, the DNA is TGTGCCAGCAGCAGGACCGGGACAGGGGTGAGATACACCTTC. It yields the protein CASSRTGTGVRYTF.

In regard to this clone: One junction end disagrees with the germline gene, perhaps due to a read error. This sequence joins TRBV4-1 and TRBJ2-3; 14 bases are a match to TRBD2. The CDR3 runs 17 residues. The germline CDR1 and CDR2 sequences are MGHRA and YSYEKL. The CDR3: CASSEETGTSGRYTQYF. Here the CDR3 DNA reads TGCGCCAGCAGCGAAGAAACCGGGACTAGCGGGAGATATACGCAGTATTTT.

This clone showed up just a few times. The chain is built from TRBV19 and TRBJ2-7; D perhaps matches TRBD1 (5 bases). The length of the CDR3 is 14 residues. V shed 0 bases and J shed 6 bases, with 12 bases lying between them. Germline values: CDR1 LNHDA, CDR2 SQIVND (reference sequence). CDR3 DNA: TGTGCCAGTAGTATAGATCTTACAGGTGGCGAGCAGTACTTC. It yields the protein CASSIDLTGGEQYF.

This sequence joins TRBV28 and TRBJ1-2, with D maybe TRBD1 (6 bases). The CDR3 extends over 13 amino acids. The germline CDR1 and CDR2 sequences are MDHEN and SYDVKM. With 4 bases removed from V and 6 bases from J, the gap between germline ends came to 12 bases. The CDR3 DNA follows: TGTGCCAGCAGTTCTGGACAGCCCAATGGCTACACCTTC. Translated, it gives CASSSGQPNGYTF.

The chain has TRBV10-1 and TRBJ2-1, with D possibly matching TRBD1 (5 bases). The ends were cut back, 3 bases at V and 6 bases at J, with 24 bases in the middle. This CDR3 is built from 18 residues. Germline V lookup: CDR1 WNHNN, CDR2 SYGVQD (reference sequence). The CDR3 coding sequence is TGCGCCAGCAGTGACTCGCCCCAAAGTAGCAGGGCAGTCAATGAGCAGTTCTTC. Translating it yields CASSDSPQSSRAVNEQFF.

This clone was seen at least ten times. The chain combines TRBV7-2 with TRBJ1-2; the D is unclear. The CDR3 is 13 amino acids. Germline CDR1 SGHTA, CDR2 FQGNSA. The germline V and J ends were trimmed by 2 bases and 8 bases, with 12 bases remaining between them. CDR3 sequence (DNA): TGTGCCAGCAGCTTAAAGTTGCTAGGAGGCTACACCTTC. This gives the protein CASSLKLLGGYTF.

Only one count was recorded for this clone. J is TRBJ2-7 and V is TRBV6-2 or TRBV6-3; 9 positions match TRBD1. Germline V CDR1 and CDR2: MNHEY, SVGEGT. This CDR3 comprises 16 residues. Trimming removed 5 bases from V and 1 base from J; junction bases left unmatched: 9. The CDR3 region is CASSPWTGATSYEQYF. DNA of the CDR3: TGTGCCAGCAGTCCGTGGACAGGGGCGACTTCCTACGAGCAGTACTTC.

Concerning this clone itself: The sample holds other DNA sequences that translate to the same CDR3. The V call is TRBV11-2, the J call TRBJ2-7; 10 bases line up with TRBD2. V was pared by 6 bases and J by 2 bases, with 4 bases of the junction left unmatched. Germline lookup yields CDR1 SGHAT and CDR2 FQNNGV. The CDR3 is 14 residues long. CDR3: CASRWTSGTYEQYF. CDR3 nucleotides: TGTGCCAGCAGATGGACTAGCGGAACCTACGAGCAGTACTTC.

With respect to this clone: This CDR3 is also generated by other DNA sequences in the sample. The V gene is TRBV27, the J gene TRBJ1-1; 9 bases match TRBD1. This CDR3 is 12 amino acids long. Germline-derived CDR1 and CDR2 are MNHEY and SMNVEV (reference sequence). Germline trimming cut 6 bases from V and 5 bases from J; bases unmatched to any gene: 1. The chain's CDR3 is CASRTGGTEAFF. CDR3 nucleotides: TGTGCCAGCAGGACAGGGGGAACTGAAGCTTTCTTT.

This clone came up once. This same CDR3 is encoded by further DNA sequences in the sample. The chain joins TRBV3-1 (or the pseudogene TRBV3-2) to TRBJ2-3; D is perhaps TRBD1 (6 bases). This CDR3 contains 15 residues. V lost 3 bases to trimming and J lost 1 base, with 11 bases between them. The germline gives CDR1 LGHDT, CDR2 YNNKEL (reference sequence). CDR3 loop: CASSHLAGGTDTQYF. The DNA of the CDR3 is TGTGCCAGCAGCCATTTAGCAGGGGGCACAGATACGCAGTATTTT.

The CDR3 protein is CASSPLDSPGLDTQYF. CDR3 sequence (DNA): TGTGCCAGCAGTCCCCTCGACTCCCCGGGGTTAGATACGCAGTATTTT. J is TRBJ2-3 and V is TRBV27, with TRBD2 as a possible D gene (5 bases). V was trimmed by 5 bases and J by 5 bases, leaving 20 bases between them. Germline V gene data show CDR1 as MNHEY and CDR2 as SMNVEV (reference sequence). This CDR3 spans 16 amino acids.

J is TRBJ1-1 and V is TRBV7-2, with D uncertain. V gave up 4 bases and J gave up 1 base, with 7 bases separating them. The CDR3 has 13 residues. Per germline, CDR1 SGHTA and CDR2 FQGNSA. The CDR3 DNA follows: TGTGCCAGCAGCTCCCCTCCGAACACTGAAGCTTTCTTT. It yields the protein CASSSPPNTEAFF.

CDR3 DNA sequence: TGTGCCAGTAGTAAGGAGGGACTGCTAAATTCACCCCTCCACTTT. It translates to CASSKEGLLNSPLHF. This chain links TRBV19 with TRBJ1-6; the D gene is possibly TRBD1 (5 bases). V gave up 4 bases and J gave up 7 bases, with 14 bases separating them. The CDR3 runs to 15 residues. Germline CDR1 reads LNHDA; CDR2 reads SQIVND (reference sequence). Combining the CDR3 with reference TRBV19 and TRBJ1-6 gives the whole variable domain DGGITQSPKYLFRKEGQNVTLSCEQNLNHDAMYWYRQDPGQGLRLIYYSQIVNDFQKGDIAEGYSVSREKKESFPLTVTSAQKNPTAFYLCASSKEGLLNSPLHFGNGTRLTVT.

With regard to this clone: Other DNA variants within this sample encode the same CDR3. The chain recombines TRBV12-3 or TRBV12-4 with TRBJ1-2; 7 nucleotides agree with TRBD1. This CDR3 has 13 residues. J lost 5 bases, V lost 2 bases, and 2 bases had no gene match. The CDR3 bases are TGTGCCAGCAGTTTAACAGGGGTATATGGCTACACCTTC. This gives the protein CASSLTGVYGYTF.

This rearrangement joins TRBV7-9 to TRBJ2-1, with a possible D match to TRBD1 (6 bases). The CDR3 spans 15 residues. V lost 5 bases to trimming and J lost 2 bases, with 13 bases between them. Germline V gene lookup returns CDR1 SEHNR and CDR2 FQNEAQ (reference sequence). Written as DNA, the CDR3 is TGTGCCAGCAGCGGGGGACAAAAAACCTACAATGAGCAGTTCTTC. Residues: CASSGGQKTYNEQFF.

This sequence joins TRBV10-3 and TRBJ2-6; weak D call: TRBD1 (6 bases). Trimming shortened V by 4 bases and J by 2 bases, and 9 bases separated the two germline ends. This CDR3 contains 15 residues. The germline V gene encodes CDR1 ENHRY and CDR2 SYGVKD. CDR3 nucleotide sequence: TGTGCCATCAGTGTGGGGGCTGCTGGGGCCAACGTCCTGACTTTC. It yields the protein CAISVGAAGANVLTF.

The genes are TRBV19 and TRBJ1-1; the D gene is possibly TRBD1 (5 bases). The CDR3 is made up of 13 amino acids. With 1 base removed from V and 4 bases from J, the gap between germline ends came to 7 bases. In germline, CDR1 is LNHDA, CDR2 SQIVND (reference sequence). The CDR3 loop reads CASSIAGSTEAFF. The DNA for the CDR3 is TGTGCCAGTAGTATAGCAGGGTCCACTGAAGCTTTCTTT.

This rearrangement joins TRBV11-2 to TRBJ1-1; D remains ambiguous. V dropped 5 bases and J dropped 0 bases, with 7 bases sitting between them. The V gene's germline CDR1 is SGHAT and CDR2 FQNNGV. This CDR3 is built from 13 residues. The CDR3 DNA reads as TGTGCCAGCAGCCGCGCTATGAACACTGAAGCTTTCTTT. This sequence encodes CASSRAMNTEAFF. Combining the CDR3 with reference TRBV11-2 and TRBJ1-1 gives the whole variable domain EAGVAQSPRYKIIEKRQSVAFWCNPISGHATLYWYQQILGQGPKLLIQFQNNGVVDDSQLPKDRFSAERLKGVDSTLKIQPAKLEDSAVYLCASSRAMNTEAFFGQGTRLTVV.

The chain recombines TRBV7-9 with TRBJ2-3; 7 bases agree with TRBD2. The germline CDR1 and CDR2 sequences are SEHNR and FQNEAQ (reference sequence). CDR3 length equals 16 residues. V lost 5 bases to trimming and J lost 1 base; unmatched junction nucleotides: 9. In nucleotides, the CDR3 is TGTGCCAGCAGCGCCCTACTGGGAGGGGGCACAGATACGCAGTATTTT. It yields the protein CASSALLGGGTDTQYF.

The chain is built from TRBV7-2 and TRBJ1-1; 12 positions agree with TRBD1. Germline loops: CDR1 SGHTA, CDR2 FQGNSA. The CDR3 sequence is 14 residues long. The V and J ends lost 6 bases and 9 bases, in that order; junction bases with no gene match: 8. CDR3: CASRLRDRGLKAFF. The CDR3 DNA follows: TGTGCCAGCAGACTGCGGGACAGGGGGCTTAAAGCTTTCTTT. Variable domain in full (rest from reference TRBV7-2 and TRBJ1-1): GAGVSQSPSNKVTEKGKDVELRCDPISGHTALYWYRQSLGQGLEFLIYFQGNSAPDKSGLPSDRFSAERTGGSVSTLTIQRTQQEDSAVYLCASRLRDRGLKAFFGQGTRLTVV.

V gene TRBV5-1 combines with J gene TRBJ2-7; a weak D match, TRBD2 (5 bases). In germline, CDR1 is SGHRS, CDR2 YFSETQ. Trimming stripped 0 bases from V and 6 bases from J, with 16 bases between. The CDR3 has 15 amino acids. CDR3 coding DNA: TGCGCCAGCAGCTTGGGTACCGGAGCCCGGGGCGAGCAGTACTTC. Its translation: CASSLGTGARGEQYF. The full variable domain, its missing parts supplied by reference TRBV5-1 and TRBJ2-7, is KAGVTQTPRYLIKTRGQQVTLSCSPISGHRSVSWYQQTPGQGLQFLFEYFSETQRNKGNFPGRFSGRQFSNSRSEMNVSTLELGDSALYLCASSLGTGARGEQYFGPGTRLTVT.